The 16 T cell receptor beta chains below were found in one sample sequenced in a study of cytomegalovirus exposure and HLA in healthy donors. PCR was performed using 60 Vbeta and 13 Jbeta primers. Clones were sequenced by immunoSEQ multiplex PCR, and TCRdb holds only the in-frame ones, with some missing. The table has approximately 130,000 clones, over 65% seen once. The sequenced sample was PBMCs. These receptors originate from a middle-aged man in good health and CMV-seronegative.

The chain employs TRBV6-9 and TRBJ2-3, with 15 bases fitting TRBD2. CDR3 length: 17 residues. The V segment lost 8 bases and the J segment 3 bases; nucleotides outside the gene matches: 9. From germline, CDR1 is MNHGY and CDR2 SVAAGI. CDR3 in DNA: TGTGCCAGCGGGGGACTAGCGGGAGGATTTTGGACAGATACGCAGTATTTT. It translates to CASGGLAGGFWTDTQYF.

This CDR3 reads CAISAGRLETQYF. The CDR3 DNA sequence: TGTGCCATCAGTGCCGGGAGGTTGGAGACCCAGTACTTC. This rearrangement joins TRBV10-3 to TRBJ2-5, with 7 bases aligning to TRBD2. The CDR3 totals 13 residues. Trimming took 4 bases from V and 5 from J; bases not matched to a gene: 4. Germline V CDR1 and CDR2: ENHRY, SYGVKD.

This rearrangement joins TRBV7-2 to TRBJ1-5; D gene uncertain. Trimming left V 6 bases short and J 0 bases short, with 3 bases between. This CDR3 is 12 amino acids long. Per the germline V gene, CDR1 is SGHTA and CDR2 is FQGNSA. The CDR3 region has the DNA TGTGCCAGCAGTTATAGCAATCAGCCCCAGCATTTT. Protein sequence: CASSYSNQPQHF.

This clone was counted a single time. This chain connects TRBV11-2 to TRBJ2-1; the D gene is possibly TRBD1 (5 bases). CDR1 SGHAT and CDR2 FQNNGV come from the germline V gene. V was shortened by 0 bases and J by 9 bases, with 15 bases between the two germline ends. The CDR3 totals 15 residues. CDR3 region: CASSLEGQGFGEQFF. The CDR3, as DNA: TGTGCCAGCAGCTTAGAGGGCCAGGGCTTTGGTGAGCAGTTCTTC. Full variable domain (missing parts from reference TRBV11-2 and TRBJ2-1): EAGVAQSPRYKIIEKRQSVAFWCNPISGHATLYWYQQILGQGPKLLIQFQNNGVVDDSQLPKDRFSAERLKGVDSTLKIQPAKLEDSAVYLCASSLEGQGFGEQFFGPGTRLTVL.

This chain connects TRBV11-2 to TRBJ1-1; D is possibly TRBD1 (6 bases). V was cut by 1 base and J by 8 bases, with 11 bases left in between. Germline V gene lookup returns CDR1 SGHAT and CDR2 FQNNGV. The CDR3 is made up of 13 amino acids. The DNA of the CDR3 is TGTGCCAGCAGCTTAGGTGGGGGCAGAGAAGCTTTCTTT. Its translation: CASSLGGGREAFF.

This rearrangement joins TRBV7-2 to TRBJ1-1; 7 bases agree with TRBD1. The germline gives CDR1 SGHTA, CDR2 FQGNSA. The CDR3 consists of 18 residues. J gave up 0 bases and V 1 base, and 11 bases lay outside the gene matches. CDR3 in DNA: TGTGCCAGCAGCTTAGTCCCTCAAGGGGGCGGGGTGAACACTGAAGCTTTCTTT. Its protein product is CASSLVPQGGGVNTEAFF.

This clone came up a few times. This sequence joins TRBV11-2 and TRBJ2-7; 8 bases match TRBD2. Germline V gene sequence: CDR1 SGHAT, CDR2 FQNNGV. CDR3 size: 14 residues. V lost 5 bases, J lost 2 bases, and 5 bases stayed unmatched. The CDR3 region is CASSATSAPYEQYF. The CDR3, as DNA: TGTGCCAGCAGCGCGACTAGCGCGCCCTACGAGCAGTACTTC.

The genes are TRBV2 and TRBJ2-7; possible D gene TRBD1, 5 bases. Germline V gives CDR1 SNHLY, CDR2 FYNNEI. The V gene lost 7 bases and the J gene lost 0 bases, with 13 bases spanning the gap. The CDR3 covers 14 residues. The CDR3 sequence is CASTVIGDSYEQYF. The DNA of the CDR3 is TGTGCCAGCACCGTAATAGGGGACTCCTACGAGCAGTACTTC.

The rearrangement joins TRBV9 to TRBJ1-1, with 7 bases identical to TRBD1. The CDR3 runs 17 residues. Germline V gene sequence: CDR1 SGDLS, CDR2 YYNGEE. V lost 0 bases, J lost 0 bases, and 8 bases stayed unmatched. The CDR3: CASSVAPGGTMNTEAFF. The CDR3 coding sequence is TGTGCCAGCAGCGTAGCTCCAGGGGGTACTATGAACACTGAAGCTTTCTTT.

There are a few counts of this clone. The chain has TRBV19 and TRBJ1-2; 8 nucleotides line up with TRBD1. The CDR3 spans 13 residues. The V gene end was trimmed by 6 bases and the J gene end by 5 bases; junction bases not matched to a gene: 5. CDR1 is LNHDA and CDR2 is SQIVND in the germline V gene (reference sequence). The CDR3 sequence: CASSRGLGYGYTF. The CDR3 DNA is TGTGCCAGTAGCAGGGGGCTGGGTTATGGCTACACCTTC. Together with reference TRBV19 and TRBJ1-2, the CDR3 gives the full variable domain: DGGITQSPKYLFRKEGQNVTLSCEQNLNHDAMYWYRQDPGQGLRLIYYSQIVNDFQKGDIAEGYSVSREKKESFPLTVTSAQKNPTAFYLCASSRGLGYGYTFGSGTRLTVV.

The chain is built from TRBV2 and TRBJ2-5, with D tentatively TRBD1 (6 bases). Trimming left V 4 bases short and J 1 base short, with 7 bases between. This CDR3 spans 13 amino acids. Germline V CDR1 and CDR2: SNHLY, FYNNEI. CDR3 coding DNA: TGTGCCAGCAGTGGGGACACCCAAGAGACCCAGTACTTC. Its protein product is CASSGDTQETQYF.

In its sample, this clone was seen a few times. The chain has TRBV28 and TRBJ2-2, with 11 nucleotides matching TRBD2. V lost 8 bases to trimming and J lost 4 bases; unmatched junction nucleotides: 6. This CDR3 comprises 15 residues. CDR1 and CDR2 (germline): MDHEN, SYDVKM. The CDR3 loop is CASLNSGRATGELFF. DNA of the CDR3: TGTGCCAGCCTTAATAGCGGGAGGGCCACCGGGGAGCTGTTTTTT.

The table lists this clone with a count of one. This chain connects TRBV7-2 to TRBJ2-1, with 9 bases that match TRBD2. The CDR3 has 16 residues. Germline V gene sequence: CDR1 SGHTA, CDR2 FQGNSA. V gave up 4 bases and J gave up 0 bases; unmatched junction bases: 4. The CDR3 loop reads CASSSHSGSSYNEQFF. The CDR3 nucleotides are TGTGCCAGCAGCTCACATAGCGGGAGCTCCTACAATGAGCAGTTCTTC.

The V and J genes are TRBV7-8 and TRBJ1-5; maybe TRBD1 (5 bases). V was shortened by 5 bases and J by 0 bases, with 23 bases between the two germline ends. The CDR3 loop spans 19 amino acids. From germline, CDR1 is SGHVS and CDR2 FQNEAQ. The CDR3 loop reads CASSPARGGTRNSNQPQHF. DNA of the CDR3: TGTGCCAGCAGCCCGGCCCGGGGGGGTACCCGTAATAGCAATCAGCCCCAGCATTTT.

V is TRBV5-4 and J is TRBJ2-5; 9 bases map to TRBD1. CDR1 is SGHNT, CDR2 YYREEE, per germline (reference sequence). CDR3 size: 15 residues. Losses at the gene ends were 2 bases for V and 5 bases for J; bases not matched to a gene: 7. The CDR3 region is CASSLTGQGRETQYF. In DNA form, the CDR3 reads TGTGCCAGCAGCTTAACGGGACAGGGACGCGAGACCCAGTACTTC.

A few counts support this clone. V and J are TRBV28 and TRBJ2-3; possibly TRBD2 for D (6 bases). V was clipped by 2 bases and J by 2 bases, with 8 bases between them. The length of the CDR3 is 14 residues. The germline V gene has CDR1 MDHEN and CDR2 SYDVKM. In nucleotides, the CDR3 is TGTGCCAGCAGTTTAGCGGGACCCACAGATACGCAGTATTTT. Protein product: CASSLAGPTDTQYF.